Listed here are 17 T cell receptor beta chains from one sample, sequenced in a study of response to subunit inactivated influenza vaccine. MiXCR, applied by TCRdb to the RT-PCR reads, yields one record per CDR3 protein. The sample has roughly 540,000 distinct CDR3 sequences, roughly 25% seen once. These sequences were also reported in another study, on T cells expressing NK-cell markers. That source adds: For TCR beta, cDNA was produced by 5'RACE template switching with UMIs.

The sample consisted of CD4+ T cells sorted from PBMCs, taken about 12 days after vaccination. These receptor sequences come from a man between 50 and 59 years old who received an inactivated influenza vaccine.

This clonotype was seen a few times. The chain links TRBV20-1 to TRBJ2-7; 14 nucleotides agree with TRBD2. J was trimmed by 5 bases and V by 4 bases; bases with no gene match: 7. CDR3 length: 15 amino acids. Germline values: CDR1 DFQATT, CDR2 SNEGSKA (reference sequence). Here the CDR3 DNA reads TGCAGTGCTACGCGGACTAGCGGGAGGTTACACGAGCAGTACTTC. This encodes CSATRTSGRLHEQYF.

This clonotype came up once. This sequence joins TRBV28 and TRBJ2-1; D perhaps matches TRBD1 (6 bases). V lost 4 bases and J lost 7, with 11 bases in between. The germline V gene has CDR1 MDHEN and CDR2 SYDVKM. The CDR3 has 13 residues. CDR3 in amino acids: CASSSYQGNEQFF. DNA of the CDR3: TGTGCCAGCAGTTCATATCAGGGGAATGAGCAGTTCTTC.

The gene calls are TRBV12-3 or TRBV12-4 and TRBJ2-5; a weak D match, TRBD1 (6 bases). The V end was cut by 7 bases, the J end by 0 bases, with 9 bases between. This CDR3 region has 13 residues. CDR3 coding DNA: TGTGCCAGCAACAGGGTAGACCAAGAGACCCAGTACTTC. Residues: CASNRVDQETQYF.

The V and J genes are TRBV6-1 and TRBJ2-7; D unclear. Per germline, CDR1 MNHNS and CDR2 SASEGT. This CDR3 contains 14 residues. V was shortened by 7 bases and J by 2 bases, with 15 bases between the two germline ends. The CDR3 sequence: CASTAGKGTYEQYF. Here the CDR3 DNA reads TGTGCCAGCACTGCAGGCAAGGGAACCTACGAGCAGTACTTC.

This clonotype showed up just a few times. V usage is TRBV3-1 and J usage is TRBJ2-1, with D perhaps TRBD1 or TRBD2 (5 bases each). The ends were cut back, 4 bases at V and 4 bases at J, with 14 bases in the middle. There are 15 residues in the CDR3. In germline, CDR1 is LGHDT, CDR2 YNNKEL (reference sequence). Here the CDR3 DNA reads TGTGCCAGCAGCCTTGGACACGGCGGGTACAATGAGCAGTTCTTC. Amino acids: CASSLGHGGYNEQFF.

This chain joins TRBV7-8 and TRBJ2-5, with D perhaps matching TRBD1 (6 bases). This CDR3 comprises 16 residues. From germline, CDR1 is SGHVS and CDR2 FQNEAQ. With 5 bases removed from V and 1 base from J, the gap between germline ends came to 17 bases. The CDR3 nucleotides are TGTGCCAGCAGCACTTACAGGGTCAAGACCCAAGAGACCCAGTACTTC. Protein sequence: CASSTYRVKTQETQYF.

The rearrangement links TRBV11-2 to TRBJ1-1; D gene ambiguous. V shed 2 bases and J shed 12 bases, with 10 bases lying between them. The germline V gene has CDR1 SGHAT and CDR2 FQNNGV. The CDR3 has 11 amino acids. The CDR3 nucleotides are TGTGCCAGCAGCTTACGGATTGTTACTTTCTTT. This sequence encodes CASSLRIVTFF.

This clonotype was observed a handful of times. The chain joins TRBV7-2 to TRBJ2-1, with 8 nucleotides matching TRBD2. CDR3 length equals 13 residues. The trim removed 5 bases at V and 12 bases at J, leaving 9 bases unmatched. The germline V gene has CDR1 SGHTA and CDR2 FQGNSA. CDR3 residues: CASSLPGGVMQFF. CDR3 DNA: TGTGCCAGCAGCCTTCCGGGAGGGGTTATGCAGTTCTTC. The full variable domain, with the rest looked up from reference TRBV7-2 and TRBJ2-1, is GAGVSQSPSNKVTEKGKDVELRCDPISGHTALYWYRQSLGQGLEFLIYFQGNSAPDKSGLPSDRFSAERTGGSVSTLTIQRTQQEDSAVYLCASSLPGGVMQFFGPGTRLTVL.

This chain connects TRBV20-1 to TRBJ2-7, with D maybe TRBD1 (6 bases). This CDR3 is 13 amino acids long. Germline CDR1 and CDR2: DFQATT and SNEGSKA (reference sequence). Trimming cost V 3 bases and J 7 bases, with 16 bases left between them. CDR3 sequence reads: CSASEAVRGEQYF. Here the CDR3 DNA reads TGCAGTGCTAGCGAGGCGGTGAGGGGGGAGCAGTACTTC.

The chain carries TRBV6-2 or TRBV6-3 and TRBJ1-1, with 9 nucleotides matching TRBD1. The V gene end was trimmed by 5 bases and the J gene end by 6 bases; junction bases not matched to a gene: 10. CDR1 MNHEY and CDR2 SVGEGT come from the germline V gene. The length of the CDR3 is 15 residues. CDR3 region: CASSAYGQGRAEAFF. In DNA form, the CDR3 reads TGTGCCAGCAGTGCCTATGGACAGGGGAGGGCTGAAGCTTTCTTT.

This clonotype showed up just a few times. The chain combines TRBV28 with TRBJ1-3; the D is unclear. V was trimmed by 2 bases and J by 0 bases, leaving 8 bases between them. CDR3 length: 15 residues. Germline loops: CDR1 MDHEN, CDR2 SYDVKM. CDR3 region: CASSLRVNSGNTIYF. The CDR3 DNA reads TGTGCCAGCAGTTTACGGGTCAACTCTGGAAACACCATATATTTT.

This sequence joins TRBV20-1 and TRBJ1-1; tentatively, D is TRBD1 (6 bases). This CDR3 is built from 14 residues. The germline gives CDR1 DFQATT, CDR2 SNEGSKA (reference sequence). The germline V and J ends were trimmed by 6 bases and 1 base, with 15 bases remaining between them. The CDR3 loop is CSARGGGGNTEAFF. The DNA for the CDR3 is TGCAGTGCCCGCGGGGGCGGGGGGAACACTGAAGCTTTCTTT.

The chain links TRBV5-1 to TRBJ2-7, with TRBD1 matching 11 bases. CDR3 length: 15 residues. CDR1 SGHRS and CDR2 YFSETQ come from the germline V gene. V lost 4 bases and J lost 2; bases outside the gene matches: 5. In nucleotides, the CDR3 is TGCGCCAGCAGCCAGGGGACAGGGGGGCCCTACGAGCAGTACTTC. Residues: CASSQGTGGPYEQYF.

Only a few counts were recorded for this clonotype. The chain combines TRBV4-1 with TRBJ2-3, with 14 bases aligning to TRBD2. CDR3 size: 18 residues. Germline-derived CDR1 and CDR2 are MGHRA and YSYEKL. V dropped 4 bases and J dropped 0; count of bases not matched to a gene: 6. For the CDR3, the DNA is TGCGCCAGCAGCCGAGGGACTAGCGGGGGCCACAGCACAGATACGCAGTATTTT. Its protein product is CASSRGTSGGHSTDTQYF.

This clonotype was detected a few times. The chain has TRBV5-1 and TRBJ2-3; 8 bases agree with TRBD2. CDR1 is SGHRS and CDR2 is YFSETQ in the germline V gene. Germline trimming cut 4 bases from V and 5 bases from J; bases unmatched to any gene: 6. The CDR3 totals 14 residues. Here the CDR3 reads CASSHSGGGDTQYF. CDR3 sequence (DNA): TGCGCCAGCAGCCACAGCGGGGGAGGAGATACGCAGTATTTT.

V and J are TRBV2 and TRBJ2-5; TRBD2 matches 11 bases. This CDR3 has 14 residues. In germline, CDR1 is SNHLY, CDR2 FYNNEI. V shed 6 bases, J shed 4 bases, and the junction held 4 bases outside the gene matches. CDR3 nucleotide sequence: TGTGCCAGCAGACTAGCGGGAGAGGCAGAGACCCAGTACTTC. Translating it yields CASRLAGEAETQYF.

This clonotype was observed at least ten times. The chain employs TRBV3-1 and TRBJ2-1; 7 nucleotides match TRBD2. CDR3 length: 15 amino acids. Germline V lookup: CDR1 LGHDT, CDR2 YNNKEL (reference sequence). Trimming took 1 base from V and 14 from J; bases not matched to a gene: 14. The CDR3 nucleotides are TGTGCCAGCAGCCAAGGGGCGACTAGCAGCTTTAGAAAGTTCTTC. Residues: CASSQGATSSFRKFF.